The clone carrying this T cell receptor beta chain was observed a few times. The sample originates from a study of blood T cell repertoires in COVID-19. Overall study: Collection of acute and convalescent COVID-19 samples took place in the United States, Italy and Spain. PBMCs, B-cell-depleted T cells, or T cells provided the cDNA or gDNA that made up the material.

Source study methods: Cell counts per sample came from amplifying reference gene primers. Assay used: immunoSEQ multiplex PCR; TCRdb lists only in-frame clones, some missing. V and J calls and clone size are copied from that table; D and trimming were computed from the DNA. Altogether 250,000 or so clones are present, roughly four fifths being singletons, with the ten largest covering roughly 2%. Looked up from germline, CDR1 is WNHNN and CDR2 is SYGVQD (reference sequence). V lost 0 bases, J lost 4 bases, and 9 bases lay in between. The CDR3 extends over 14 amino acids. The sequence was obtained from a man younger than 40 who had recovered from COVID-19. The V gene is TRBV10-1, the J gene TRBJ1-1, with unresolved D. Sequencing was performed on peripheral blood. The CDR3 sequence is CASSESFEVTEAFF. The CDR3 region has the DNA TGCGCCAGCAGTGAGTCTTTCGAGGTCACTGAAGCTTTCTTT.